This T cell receptor beta chain was sequenced in a study of blood T cells in healthy people across ages. The CDR3 spans 17 residues. Per germline, CDR1 SGHRS and CDR2 YFSETQ. V lost 3 bases to trimming and J lost 9 bases; unmatched junction nucleotides: 14. Through a sample-barcoded 5' primer and a J-beta primer mix, a second PCR was run for about 6 to 11 cycles. Using its own MiXCR run on the 5' RACE reads, TCRdb lists one record per CDR3 protein. The sample has 1.5 million to 2 million distinct CDR3 sequences; around 48% are singletons. This TCR was recovered from a woman between 40 and 55 years old in good health. The J gene is TRBJ2-7, the V gene TRBV5-1; 14 bases agree with TRBD2. The source material was blood. The CDR3 nucleotides read TGCGCCAGCAGCTATCCGGGACTAGCGGGGGTCTACAATGGGCAGTACTTC. Amino acids: CASSYPGLAGVYNGQYF.